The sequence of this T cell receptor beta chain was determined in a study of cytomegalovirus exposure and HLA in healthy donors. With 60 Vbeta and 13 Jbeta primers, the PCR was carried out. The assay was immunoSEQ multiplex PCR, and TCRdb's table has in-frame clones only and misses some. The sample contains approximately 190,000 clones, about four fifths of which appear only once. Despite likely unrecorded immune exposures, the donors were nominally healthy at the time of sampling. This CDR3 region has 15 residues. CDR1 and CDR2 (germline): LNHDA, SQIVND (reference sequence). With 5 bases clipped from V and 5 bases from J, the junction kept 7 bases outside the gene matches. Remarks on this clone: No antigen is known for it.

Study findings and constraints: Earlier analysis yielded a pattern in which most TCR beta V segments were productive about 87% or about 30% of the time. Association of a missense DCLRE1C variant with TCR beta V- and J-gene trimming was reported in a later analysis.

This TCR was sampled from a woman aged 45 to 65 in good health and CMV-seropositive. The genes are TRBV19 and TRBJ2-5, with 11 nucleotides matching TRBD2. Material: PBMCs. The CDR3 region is CASSSPLAGGETQYF. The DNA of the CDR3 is TGTGCCAGTAGTTCCCCGCTAGCGGGGGGTGAGACCCAGTACTTC.